These 24 T cell receptor beta chains came from one sample sequenced in a study of blood T cell repertoires in COVID-19 (dated by TCRdb to about 2020). The library was built by means of the immunoSEQ multiplex PCR assay. Drawn from immuneACCESS, this table holds only the in-frame rearrangements with V and J called that TCRdb kept. Clones are partly lost; checked studies trace under half to an unresolved V gene and leave the rest unexplained. For this sample there are about 200,000 clones; roughly 81% appear just once. 7.5% to 8% of the sample is taken by the ten largest. Sequenced: peripheral blood. These receptors were obtained from a woman between 50 and 59 years old with active or convalescent COVID-19.

The J gene is TRBJ2-7, the V gene TRBV28; D unclear. Trimming shortened V by 6 bases and J by 7 bases, and 16 bases separated the two germline ends. The CDR3 covers 13 residues. The germline V gene encodes CDR1 MDHEN and CDR2 SYDVKM. The CDR3 reads CASSRLGGGEQYV. DNA for the CDR3: TGTGCCAGCAGCCGCCTTGGCGGTGGGGAGCAGTACGTC.

The chain couples TRBV19 to TRBJ1-1, with 8 nucleotides matching TRBD1. Germline V gene sequence: CDR1 LNHDA, CDR2 SQIVND (reference sequence). The trim removed 6 bases at V and 0 bases at J, leaving 9 bases unmatched. The CDR3 runs 16 residues. The CDR3 is CASRTGTGLMNTEAFF. In DNA, the CDR3 is TGTGCCAGTAGAACCGGGACAGGACTCATGAACACTGAAGCTTTCTTT.

This clone turned up a few times. The chain joins TRBV5-1 to TRBJ1-1; tentative D call: TRBD1 (5 bases). CDR1 SGHRS and CDR2 YFSETQ come from the germline V gene. The CDR3 runs 16 residues. Between the trimmed V and J ends, which lost 4 bases and 6 bases, there was a span of 22 bases. The CDR3 region is CASSPGRGTADPEAFF. The CDR3 region has the DNA TGCGCCAGCAGCCCGGGTAGGGGAACAGCCGACCCTGAAGCTTTCTTT.

The chain combines TRBV7-2 with TRBJ2-7, with 10 bases aligning to TRBD2. The CDR3 consists of 14 residues. Germline V gene sequence: CDR1 SGHTA, CDR2 FQGNSA. V was pared by 5 bases and J by 5 bases, with 6 bases of the junction left unmatched. CDR3 in DNA: TGTGCCAGCAGCCTGGGACTAGCGAGTAACGAGCAGTACTTC. Its protein is CASSLGLASNEQYF.

The rearrangement uses TRBV18 and TRBJ1-6; 7 nucleotides line up with TRBD1. Unmatched junction bases numbered 2, after V lost 5 bases and J lost 7 bases. The CDR3 loop spans 13 amino acids. CDR1 is KGHSH and CDR2 is LQKENI in the germline V gene. In DNA form, the CDR3 reads TGTGCCAGCTCAGGGACAGAAAATTCACCCCTCCACTTT. Translating gives CASSGTENSPLHF.

This sequence joins TRBV12-3 or TRBV12-4 and TRBJ2-7; D is unclear. The CDR3 totals 12 residues. V lost 4 bases and J 4 bases, leaving 8 bases between the germline ends. The CDR3 protein is CASSYSIYEQYV. Written as DNA, the CDR3 is TGTGCCAGCAGTTATAGCATATACGAGCAGTACGTC.

The genes are TRBV9 and TRBJ1-3; 7 bases align to TRBD1. V was pared by 4 bases and J by 4 bases, with 8 bases of the junction left unmatched. Germline CDR1 reads SGDLS; CDR2 reads YYNGEE. The CDR3 length is 15 residues. The CDR3 DNA follows: TGTGCCAGCAGCCAGGGGGTTGGGTGGGGAAACACCATATATTTT. Its protein product is CASSQGVGWGNTIYF. Looking up the rest from reference TRBV9 and TRBJ1-3 gives the full variable domain: DSGVTQTPKHLITATGQRVTLRCSPRSGDLSVYWYQQSLDQGLQFLIQYYNGEERAKGNILERFSAQQFPDLHSELNLSSLELGDSALYFCASSQGVGWGNTIYFGEGSWLTVV.

This clone was seen a single time. V usage is TRBV28 and J usage is TRBJ1-1; D gene unclear. Germline values: CDR1 MDHEN, CDR2 SYDVKM. The ends were cut back, 2 bases at V and 0 bases at J, with 7 bases in the middle. The length of the CDR3 is 14 residues. The DNA for the CDR3 is TGTGCCAGCAGTTTACCACTTATGAACACTGAAGCTTTCTTT. Translating it yields CASSLPLMNTEAFF.

The J gene is TRBJ1-1, the V gene TRBV5-1; no reliable D call. V lost 1 base and J lost 0, with 7 bases in between. Germline CDR1 SGHRS, CDR2 YFSETQ. The CDR3 extends over 14 amino acids. CDR3 residues: CASSLLSMNTEAFF. Here the CDR3 DNA reads TGCGCCAGCAGCTTGTTGTCCATGAACACTGAAGCTTTCTTT.

This chain links TRBV9 with TRBJ1-3; D is undetermined. This CDR3 has 16 residues. Germline V gene data show CDR1 as SGDLS and CDR2 as YYNGEE. The V gene lost 0 bases and the J gene lost 1 base, with 11 bases spanning the gap. The CDR3 loop reads CASSVGFGYSGNTIYF. CDR3 nucleotides: TGTGCCAGCAGCGTAGGTTTCGGTTATTCTGGAAACACCATATATTTT. Full variable domain (remainder filled in from reference TRBV9 and TRBJ1-3): DSGVTQTPKHLITATGQRVTLRCSPRSGDLSVYWYQQSLDQGLQFLIQYYNGEERAKGNILERFSAQQFPDLHSELNLSSLELGDSALYFCASSVGFGYSGNTIYFGEGSWLTVV.

V is TRBV6-5 and J is TRBJ1-2, with TRBD1 matching over 8 bases. This CDR3 has 14 residues. V gave up 5 bases and J gave up 7 bases; unmatched junction bases: 9. The germline gives CDR1 MNHEY, CDR2 SVGAGI. The CDR3 DNA reads as TGTGCCAGCAGTCCCCGGACAGGGAGGAGTGGCTACACCTTC. This sequence encodes CASSPRTGRSGYTF.

V usage is TRBV6-4 and J usage is TRBJ2-2, with D perhaps TRBD2 (6 bases). Germline CDR1 is MRHNA and CDR2 is SNTAGT. This CDR3 is 16 amino acids long. V lost 6 bases and J 0 bases, leaving 14 bases between the germline ends. The CDR3 region is CASSPDGGANTGELFF. The CDR3 nucleotides read TGTGCCAGCAGCCCTGACGGGGGTGCGAACACCGGGGAGCTGTTTTTT.

This clone was seen once. This sequence joins TRBV24-1 and TRBJ1-5, with a weak D call TRBD1 (5 bases). The CDR3 loop spans 15 amino acids. V was trimmed by 3 bases and J by 3 bases, leaving 11 bases between them. CDR1 and CDR2 (germline): KGHDR, SFDVKD. CDR3 loop: CATSDGHYNNQPQHF. In DNA, the CDR3 is TGTGCCACCAGTGATGGACATTATAACAATCAGCCCCAGCATTTT.

The chain couples TRBV11-2 to TRBJ2-1; D call uncertain. V was trimmed by 6 bases and J by 5 bases, leaving 8 bases between them. CDR1 and CDR2 from the germline V gene are SGHAT and FQNNGV. The CDR3 consists of 12 residues. The CDR3 region is CASRETDNEQFF. In DNA, the CDR3 is TGTGCCAGCAGGGAGACGGACAATGAGCAGTTCTTC.

The chain couples TRBV4-1 to TRBJ1-2; D might be TRBD1 (5 bases). The germline V gene has CDR1 MGHRA and CDR2 YSYEKL. This CDR3 region has 17 residues. Trimming cost V 0 bases and J 8 bases, with 22 bases left between them. Here the CDR3 reads CASSQDSPWGTRSGYTF. For the CDR3, the DNA is TGCGCCAGCAGCCAAGATTCCCCTTGGGGCACGCGGAGCGGCTACACCTTC.

This rearrangement joins TRBV20-1 to TRBJ2-5; no clear D gene. V shed 0 bases and J shed 6 bases, with 5 bases lying between them. Germline V gives CDR1 DFQATT, CDR2 SNEGSKA (reference sequence). The CDR3 runs to 11 residues. The CDR3 bases are TGCAGTGCTAGAGATGAGAAGACCCAGTACTTC. Translated, it gives CSARDEKTQYF.

This rearrangement joins TRBV5-1 to TRBJ2-6, with D possibly matching TRBD1 (6 bases). This CDR3 is 16 amino acids long. Germline loops: CDR1 SGHRS, CDR2 YFSETQ. Trimming cost V 3 bases and J 0 bases, with 10 bases left between them. The CDR3 nucleotides are TGCGCCAGCAGCTCCCGGACAGACTCTGGGGCCAACGTCCTGACTTTC. Amino acid sequence: CASSSRTDSGANVLTF.

V is TRBV5-4 and J is TRBJ2-7; 8 bases match TRBD2. CDR1 is SGHNT and CDR2 is YYREEE in the germline V gene (reference sequence). J lost 6 bases, V lost 5 bases, and 7 bases had no gene match. The CDR3 extends over 13 amino acids. CDR3 amino acids: CASSRGTRFEQYF. CDR3 coding DNA: TGTGCCAGCAGTCGGGGGACTAGGTTCGAGCAGTACTTC.

The chain is built from TRBV28 and TRBJ2-3, with 9 bases lining up with TRBD2. Germline values: CDR1 MDHEN, CDR2 SYDVKM. The CDR3 is made up of 16 amino acids. J gave up 2 bases and V 4 bases, and 7 bases lay outside the gene matches. Here the CDR3 DNA reads TGTGCCAGCAGTTATAGCGGGAGTGAGTCCACAGATACGCAGTATTTT. Amino acids: CASSYSGSESTDTQYF.

The chain combines TRBV19 with TRBJ1-2; D possibly corresponds to TRBD1 (5 bases). Looked up from germline, CDR1 is LNHDA and CDR2 is SQIVND (reference sequence). CDR3 length equals 19 residues. V shed 3 bases and J shed 7 bases, with 30 bases lying between them. DNA of the CDR3: TGTGCCAGTAGTATCATACCGGGCCTAAATATTGCAGGGAATATTGGCTACACCTTC. It is translated as CASSIIPGLNIAGNIGYTF. The full variable domain, with the rest looked up from reference TRBV19 and TRBJ1-2, is DGGITQSPKYLFRKEGQNVTLSCEQNLNHDAMYWYRQDPGQGLRLIYYSQIVNDFQKGDIAEGYSVSREKKESFPLTVTSAQKNPTAFYLCASSIIPGLNIAGNIGYTFGSGTRLTVV.

The chain has TRBV2 and TRBJ2-1; 8 bases map to TRBD2. Trimming removed 11 bases from V and 5 bases from J; junction bases left unmatched: 11. From germline, CDR1 is SNHLY and CDR2 FYNNEI. The CDR3 is 14 residues long. The CDR3 region has the DNA TGTGCCCGCTCCGTAGCGGGAAACCACAATGAGCAGTTCTTC. Protein: CARSVAGNHNEQFF. Full variable domain (rest looked up from reference TRBV2 and TRBJ2-1): EPEVTQTPSHQVTQMGQEVILRCVPISNHLYFYWYRQILGQKVEFLVSFYNNEISEKSEIFDDQFSVERPDGSNFTLKIRSTKLEDSAMYFCARSVAGNHNEQFFGPGTRLTVL.

This chain links TRBV28 with TRBJ2-6, with TRBD1 matching over 10 bases. After removal of 5 bases from V and 0 bases from J, the junction contained 10 bases not matched to a gene. Germline V gene data show CDR1 as MDHEN and CDR2 as SYDVKM. The CDR3 has 19 amino acids. The CDR3 region is CASSPSRQGAPSGANVLTF. The CDR3 region has the DNA TGTGCCAGCAGTCCATCTCGACAGGGGGCTCCCTCTGGGGCCAACGTCCTGACTTTC.

The V call is TRBV10-3, the J call TRBJ2-1, with 8 bases matching TRBD2. This CDR3 is built from 17 residues. V shed 4 bases and J 9 bases; nucleotides not matched to a gene: 17. The germline CDR1 and CDR2 sequences are ENHRY and SYGVKD. The CDR3 region is CAISGSPGLERLTEQFF. In DNA form, the CDR3 reads TGTGCCATCAGTGGATCTCCGGGACTAGAAAGACTCACTGAGCAGTTCTTC.

The chain carries TRBV10-3 and TRBJ1-3, with 8 bases identical to TRBD1. The CDR3 runs 17 residues. Trimming at V came to 5 bases and at J to 2 bases, leaving 11 bases not matched to a gene. CDR1 and CDR2 from the germline V gene are ENHRY and SYGVKD. In DNA, the CDR3 is TGTGCCATCAGTCCGCGACAGGGGCAGGGCACTGGAAACACCATATATTTT. Residues: CAISPRQGQGTGNTIYF.